The 6 T cell receptor beta chains below come from one sample, sequenced in a study of human T cells and chemical hapten exposure. The time point was: pre-sensitization, week 0. As to treatment: therapeutic diphenylcyclopropenone sensitization with weekly scalp DPC. A single record per CDR3 protein comes from TCRdb applying MiXCR to the RACE reads. The profile shows roughly 380,000 distinct CDR3 sequences, more than 4.5% of them singletons. The sequenced sample was whole blood, obtained in connection with sensitization to the hapten diphenylcyclopropenone (DPC). The origin of the receptors is a woman aged 50 to 60 with alopecia areata. Some clones in this sample may be carry-over from other donors' samples.

This clonotype occurred a few times. This chain links TRBV7-8 with TRBJ1-3; D is perhaps TRBD1 (6 bases). The CDR3 covers 16 residues. Germline CDR1 reads SGHVS; CDR2 reads FQNEAQ. V gave up 5 bases and J gave up 0 bases, with 14 bases separating them. CDR3 in amino acids: CASSLRDISSGNTIYF. CDR3 coding DNA: TGTGCCAGCAGCCTCCGGGACATCAGCTCTGGAAACACCATATATTTT.

CDR3 DNA sequence: TGTGCCACCAGCAGAGATCTGGGGACAGGGGAATCCTTTGTCTACAATGAGCAGTTCTTC. The encoded protein is CATSRDLGTGESFVYNEQFF. The chain links TRBV15 to TRBJ2-1, with TRBD1 matching over 10 bases. Trimming took 0 bases from V and 3 from J; bases not matched to a gene: 14. CDR1 is LNHNV and CDR2 is YYDKDF in the germline V gene (reference sequence). The CDR3 contains 20 residues.

There are many counts of this clonotype. The V and J genes are TRBV10-2 and TRBJ2-5; 8 bases fit TRBD2. Germline CDR1 reads WSHSY; CDR2 reads SAAADI. There are 16 residues in the CDR3. Losses at the gene ends were 4 bases for V and 1 base for J; bases not matched to a gene: 8. The CDR3 here is CASSVNRGGPQETQYF. The CDR3 nucleotides are TGCGCCAGCAGTGTAAATCGGGGGGGCCCCCAAGAGACCCAGTACTTC.

This clonotype appeared many times. The chain combines TRBV28 with TRBJ2-1; 10 bases match TRBD2. Trimming took 6 bases from V and 8 from J; bases not matched to a gene: 7. Germline V gene lookup returns CDR1 MDHEN and CDR2 SYDVKM. This CDR3 region has 14 residues. CDR3 residues: CASRQREGLYEQFF. The CDR3 coding sequence is TGTGCCAGCAGACAGCGGGAGGGCCTCTATGAGCAGTTCTTC.

This clonotype appeared many times. The CDR3 reads CSAVALGGGTEAFF. The CDR3 DNA is TGCAGCGCTGTCGCTTTAGGGGGGGGAACTGAAGCTTTCTTT. V and J are TRBV29-1 and TRBJ1-1; tentatively, D is TRBD1 (6 bases). Germline loops: CDR1 SQVTM, CDR2 ANQGSEA. CDR3 length: 14 residues. V dropped 7 bases and J dropped 5 bases, with 20 bases sitting between them.

This clonotype was counted ten times or more. The gene calls are TRBV7-2 and TRBJ2-2, with D unresolved. The CDR3 contains 15 residues. Germline V gene lookup returns CDR1 SGHTA and CDR2 FQGNSA. Trimming shortened V by 4 bases and J by 0 bases, and 9 bases separated the two germline ends. CDR3: CASSYYSANTGELFF. In nucleotides, the CDR3 is TGTGCCAGCAGCTACTACAGCGCGAACACCGGGGAGCTGTTTTTT.